The 12 T cell receptor beta chains below come from one sample, sequenced in a study of radiotherapy plus CTLA-4 blockade in lung cancer. Data came from immunoSEQ multiplex PCR; TCRdb stores just in-frame clones and leaves some out. Of some 50,000 clones listed, roughly 84% were seen once; the top ten hold 3.2%. The sequenced sample was peripheral blood, obtained from a patient treated with radiotherapy plus ipilimumab. These receptors were taken from a human donor with non-small cell lung cancer who had a partial response to radiotherapy plus ipilimumab.

This CDR3 reads CASSVDAGTGEQYF. DNA for the CDR3: TGTGCCAGCAGCGTAGATGCCGGGACAGGCGAGCAGTACTTC. The chain is built from TRBV9 and TRBJ2-7; TRBD1 aligns across 8 bases. CDR3 length: 14 amino acids. Germline CDR1 and CDR2: SGDLS and YYNGEE. The trim removed 0 bases at V and 6 bases at J, leaving 5 bases unmatched.

This clone was seen a few times. The gene calls are TRBV5-6 and TRBJ1-5; D might be TRBD1 (5 bases). This CDR3 region has 16 residues. V lost 3 bases, J lost 0 bases, and 13 bases lay in between. CDR1 is SGHDT and CDR2 is YYEEEE in the germline V gene. CDR3 sequence reads: CASSSLDSNSNQPQHF. The CDR3, as DNA: TGTGCCAGCAGCTCGTTAGACAGTAATAGCAATCAGCCCCAGCATTTT.

This clone showed up just a few times. This chain links TRBV14 with TRBJ2-3; TRBD2 aligns across 10 bases. The CDR3 has 16 amino acids. V lost 1 base to trimming and J lost 3 bases; unmatched junction nucleotides: 4. The V gene's germline CDR1 is SGHDN and CDR2 FVKESK. The CDR3 DNA is TGTGCCAGCAGCCAAGCACTAGCGGGGAGTACAGATACGCAGTATTTT. Translation: CASSQALAGSTDTQYF.

The genes are TRBV7-8 and TRBJ1-3; D perhaps matches TRBD1 (6 bases). Trimming shortened V by 1 base and J by 0 bases, and 10 bases separated the two germline ends. The CDR3 has 16 amino acids. Per germline, CDR1 SGHVS and CDR2 FQNEAQ. In DNA, the CDR3 is TGTGCCAGCAGCTTAGGGACGGACAGCTCTGGAAACACCATATATTTT. This sequence encodes CASSLGTDSSGNTIYF.

The chain recombines TRBV10-1 with TRBJ1-5; TRBD1 is a possible D gene (5 bases). The CDR3 runs 17 residues. CDR1 is WNHNN and CDR2 is SYGVQD in the germline V gene (reference sequence). The V end was cut by 0 bases, the J end by 6 bases, with 18 bases between. The CDR3 region is CASSESGRGGNLQPQHF. CDR3 in DNA: TGCGCCAGCAGTGAGTCAGGTAGGGGCGGTAACCTTCAGCCCCAGCATTTT.

J is TRBJ2-7 and V is TRBV27; 11 bases are a match to TRBD1. The length of the CDR3 is 15 residues. Looked up from germline, CDR1 is MNHEY and CDR2 is SMNVEV (reference sequence). The trim removed 4 bases at V and 3 bases at J, leaving 5 bases unmatched. The CDR3 sequence is CASSYKGQGGYEQYF. The CDR3 DNA reads as TGTGCCAGCAGTTATAAGGGACAGGGGGGCTACGAGCAGTACTTC.

This chain links TRBV2 with TRBJ2-2; perhaps TRBD2 as D (5 bases). This CDR3 contains 13 residues. V was pared by 6 bases and J by 5 bases, with 10 bases between. CDR1 SNHLY and CDR2 FYNNEI come from the germline V gene. CDR3 in amino acids: CASRVTMTGELFF. The CDR3 region has the DNA TGTGCCAGCAGAGTGACTATGACCGGGGAGCTGTTTTTT.

Written as DNA, the CDR3 is TGTGCCAGCACCCGGGACACCCTCTCCTACGAGCAGTACTTC. Translating it yields CASTRDTLSYEQYF. This chain connects TRBV6-1 to TRBJ2-7, with D perhaps TRBD1 (6 bases). The V gene lost 7 bases and the J gene lost 0 bases, with 13 bases spanning the gap. CDR3 length equals 14 residues. The germline gives CDR1 MNHNS, CDR2 SASEGT.

This clone was recorded once. The rearrangement joins TRBV19 to TRBJ2-4; 11 nucleotides match TRBD1. The V gene's germline CDR1 is LNHDA and CDR2 SQIVND (reference sequence). The length of the CDR3 is 14 residues. Unmatched junction bases numbered 3, after V lost 3 bases and J lost 8 bases. For the CDR3, the DNA is TGTGCCAGTAGTATCGGACAGGGGGCCTACATTCAGTACTTC. Protein product: CASSIGQGAYIQYF.

The chain links TRBV10-3 to TRBJ1-4; D might be TRBD1 (5 bases). CDR1 is ENHRY, CDR2 SYGVKD, per germline. The CDR3 totals 13 residues. Trimming took 10 bases from V and 4 from J, leaving 13 bases between them. The CDR3: CATSAGVNEKLFF. CDR3 sequence (DNA): TGTGCCACTAGTGCGGGGGTTAATGAAAAACTGTTTTTT.

The rearrangement links TRBV4-1 to TRBJ1-1; perhaps TRBD1 as D (5 bases). V was clipped by 0 bases and J by 5 bases, with 13 bases between them. CDR3 length: 15 amino acids. Germline V gives CDR1 MGHRA, CDR2 YSYEKL. CDR3 nucleotide sequence: TGCGCCAGCAGCCAAGAAAGAGCAGGGATGACTGAAGCTTTCTTT. This sequence encodes CASSQERAGMTEAFF.

V usage is TRBV18 and J usage is TRBJ2-3; 8 bases are shared with TRBD2. The CDR3 has 17 amino acids. Germline CDR1 reads KGHSH; CDR2 reads LQKENI. The junction had 8 bases not matched to a gene; V was cut back by 3 bases and J by 0 bases. This chain's CDR3 is CASSPLPAGGSTDTQYF. In DNA form, the CDR3 reads TGTGCCAGCTCACCCCTCCCGGCGGGGGGAAGCACAGATACGCAGTATTTT.